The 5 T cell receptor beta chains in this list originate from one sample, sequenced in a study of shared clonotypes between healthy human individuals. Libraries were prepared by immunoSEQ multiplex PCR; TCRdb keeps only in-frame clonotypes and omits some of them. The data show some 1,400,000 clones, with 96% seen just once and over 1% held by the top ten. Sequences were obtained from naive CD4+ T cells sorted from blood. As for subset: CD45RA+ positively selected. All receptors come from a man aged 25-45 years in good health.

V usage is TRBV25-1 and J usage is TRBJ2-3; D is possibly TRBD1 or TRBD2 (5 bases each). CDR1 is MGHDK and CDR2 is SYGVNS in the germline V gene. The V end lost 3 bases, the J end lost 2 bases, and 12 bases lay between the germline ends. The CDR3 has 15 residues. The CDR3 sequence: CASSDYGGVTDTQYF. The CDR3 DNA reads TGTGCCAGCAGTGACTATGGGGGAGTCACAGATACGCAGTATTTT.

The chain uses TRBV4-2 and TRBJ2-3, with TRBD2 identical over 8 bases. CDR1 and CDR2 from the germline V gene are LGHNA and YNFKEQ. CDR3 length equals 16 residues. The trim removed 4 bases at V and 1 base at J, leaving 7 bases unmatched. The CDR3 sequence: CASSLAGTSGTDTQYF. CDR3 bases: TGTGCCAGCAGCCTCGCCGGGACTAGTGGCACAGATACGCAGTATTTT.

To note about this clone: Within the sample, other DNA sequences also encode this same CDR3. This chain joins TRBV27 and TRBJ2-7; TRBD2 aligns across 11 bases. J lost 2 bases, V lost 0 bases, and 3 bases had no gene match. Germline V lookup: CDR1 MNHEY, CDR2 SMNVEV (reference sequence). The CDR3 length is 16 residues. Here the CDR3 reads CASSLSLAGGPYEQYF. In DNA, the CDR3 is TGTGCCAGCAGTTTATCTCTAGCGGGAGGTCCCTACGAGCAGTACTTC.

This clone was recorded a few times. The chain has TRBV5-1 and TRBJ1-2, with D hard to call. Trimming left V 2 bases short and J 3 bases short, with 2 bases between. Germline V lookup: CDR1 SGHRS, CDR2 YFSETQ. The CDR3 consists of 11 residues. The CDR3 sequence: CASSFDYGYTF. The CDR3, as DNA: TGCGCCAGCAGCTTTGACTATGGCTACACCTTC.

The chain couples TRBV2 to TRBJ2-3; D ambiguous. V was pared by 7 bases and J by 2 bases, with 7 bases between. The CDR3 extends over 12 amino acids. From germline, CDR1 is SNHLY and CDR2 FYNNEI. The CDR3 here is CASNADTDTQYF. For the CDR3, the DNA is TGTGCCAGCAACGCGGACACAGATACGCAGTATTTT. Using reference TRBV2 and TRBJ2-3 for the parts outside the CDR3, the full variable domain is EPEVTQTPSHQVTQMGQEVILRCVPISNHLYFYWYRQILGQKVEFLVSFYNNEISEKSEIFDDQFSVERPDGSNFTLKIRSTKLEDSAMYFCASNADTDTQYFGPGTRLTVL.